Following are 14 T cell receptor beta chains from one sample sequenced in a study of blood T cell repertoires in COVID-19. Clones were sequenced by immunoSEQ multiplex PCR, and TCRdb holds only the in-frame ones, with some missing. This table holds about 180,000 clones, more than 75% found once. Input material: PBMCs or T cells enriched from blood (not recorded which). The receptor set was obtained from a woman aged 25 to 45 who had recovered from COVID-19.

This clone was observed many times. This same CDR3 is encoded by further DNA sequences in the sample. The chain joins TRBV5-1 to TRBJ1-4; 7 bases align to TRBD1. The germline V gene encodes CDR1 SGHRS and CDR2 YFSETQ. Trimming at V came to 0 bases and at J to 1 base, leaving 3 bases not matched to a gene. The CDR3 length is 16 residues. In DNA form, the CDR3 reads TGCGCCAGCAGCTTGGGGCAGGGGGTAACTAATGAAAAACTGTTTTTT. Protein: CASSLGQGVTNEKLFF. The full variable domain, in which reference TRBV5-1 and TRBJ1-4 provide the parts outside the CDR3, is KAGVTQTPRYLIKTRGQQVTLSCSPISGHRSVSWYQQTPGQGLQFLFEYFSETQRNKGNFPGRFSGRQFSNSRSEMNVSTLELGDSALYLCASSLGQGVTNEKLFFGSGTQLSVL.

The rearrangement uses TRBV28 and TRBJ1-2, with 7 nucleotides matching TRBD1. The V and J ends lost 5 bases and 1 base, in that order; junction bases with no gene match: 7. The CDR3 consists of 15 residues. The germline CDR1 and CDR2 sequences are MDHEN and SYDVKM. The CDR3 loop is CASSKQGSLNYGYTF. The CDR3 DNA sequence: TGTGCCAGCAGTAAACAGGGGAGCCTTAACTATGGCTACACCTTC.

This clone was detected once. V is TRBV1 and J is TRBJ2-3; TRBD2 was called by the table and not checked on the DNA. TRBV1 is shown as a pseudogene. The CDR3 totals 18 residues. CDR3 region: CTSSQASRTSGSTDTQYF. The DNA for the CDR3 is TGCACCAGCAGCCAAGCTTCCAGGACTAGCGGATCCACAGATACGCAGTATTTT.

The V call is TRBV5-6, the J call TRBJ2-6; D unresolved. Looked up from germline, CDR1 is SGHDT and CDR2 is YYEEEE. V shed 3 bases and J shed 0 bases, with 10 bases lying between them. This CDR3 region has 16 residues. The CDR3 coding sequence is TGTGCCAGCAGCTCAACAGTGAGCTCTGGGGCCAACGTCCTGACTTTC. Translated, it gives CASSSTVSSGANVLTF.

The chain is built from TRBV7-3 and TRBJ2-3; 8 bases match TRBD2. Trimming removed 0 bases from V and 6 bases from J; junction bases left unmatched: 5. CDR3 length equals 15 residues. The germline V gene has CDR1 SGHTA and CDR2 FQGTGA. The DNA for the CDR3 is TGTGCCAGCAGCTTAACCGGGAGGGTGGAGGATACGCAGTATTTT. This gives the protein CASSLTGRVEDTQYF. Full variable domain (outside the CDR3, taken from reference TRBV7-3 and TRBJ2-3): GAGVSQTPSNKVTEKGKYVELRCDPISGHTALYWYRQSLGQGPEFLIYFQGTGAADDSGLPNDRFFAVRPEGSVSTLKIQRTERGDSAVYLCASSLTGRVEDTQYFGPGTRLTVL.

This clone was recorded once. CDR3: CASSQTSTGTGELFF. The CDR3 DNA reads TGTGCCAGCAGCCAGACCTCGACAGGCACCGGGGAGCTGTTTTTT. This chain uses TRBV3-1 (or the pseudogene TRBV3-2) with TRBJ2-2, with D maybe TRBD1 (6 bases). Germline CDR1 reads LGHDT; CDR2 reads YNNKEL (reference sequence). This CDR3 comprises 15 residues. Trimming took off 3 bases at V and 4 bases at J, with 12 bases between the two ends.

The V and J genes are TRBV13 and TRBJ2-1, with 10 bases matching TRBD2. V was pared by 5 bases and J by 7 bases, with 11 bases of the junction left unmatched. Germline V gives CDR1 PRHDT, CDR2 FYEKMQ (reference sequence). This CDR3 is built from 16 residues. Here the CDR3 reads CASSTLGLAQLNEQFF. The CDR3 DNA is TGTGCCAGCAGCACCCTGGGACTAGCGCAACTTAATGAGCAGTTCTTC.

V gene TRBV6-1 combines with J gene TRBJ1-5; tentatively, D is TRBD1 (6 bases). Germline V gene data show CDR1 as MNHNS and CDR2 as SASEGT. The CDR3 loop spans 16 amino acids. V lost 4 bases and J 0 bases, leaving 13 bases between the germline ends. The CDR3: CASSGGGAYSNQPQHF. The CDR3 DNA follows: TGTGCCAGCAGTGGAGGGGGGGCTTATAGCAATCAGCCCCAGCATTTT.

The rearrangement uses TRBV14 and TRBJ2-7; no clear D gene. Trimming took 2 bases from V and 5 from J, leaving 13 bases between them. The CDR3 loop spans 14 amino acids. The germline V gene encodes CDR1 SGHDN and CDR2 FVKESK. The CDR3 nucleotides read TGTGCCAGCAGCCAACGTCTTTACAACAACGAGCAGTACTTC. Its translation is CASSQRLYNNEQYF.

In this sample, this clone turned up a few times. This chain links TRBV5-6 with TRBJ2-7, with TRBD2 matching 12 bases. This CDR3 comprises 15 residues. The germline CDR1 and CDR2 sequences are SGHDT and YYEEEE. The J segment lost 3 bases and the V segment lost 4 bases, leaving 5 bases of the junction unmatched. Here the CDR3 reads CASSPGTSGYYEQYF. CDR3 nucleotide sequence: TGTGCCAGCAGCCCCGGGACTAGCGGGTACTACGAGCAGTACTTC.

The chain couples TRBV28 to TRBJ1-2, with D tentatively TRBD1 (5 bases). This CDR3 region has 16 residues. V lost 7 bases, J lost 5 bases, and 23 bases lay in between. Germline loops: CDR1 MDHEN, CDR2 SYDVKM. DNA for the CDR3: TGTGCCAGCAACCACCCGCGTCAGGGTCGGGGGTATGGCTACACCTTC. This translates into CASNHPRQGRGYGYTF.

This clone was found once. V gene TRBV28 combines with J gene TRBJ2-7, with D maybe TRBD1 (6 bases). This CDR3 region has 17 residues. V gave up 7 bases and J gave up 1 base, with 23 bases separating them. CDR1 and CDR2 (germline): MDHEN, SYDVKM. CDR3 sequence: CASTNSRGRRVSYEQYF. Here the CDR3 DNA reads TGTGCCAGCACCAACTCCAGGGGTAGGCGGGTATCCTACGAGCAGTACTTC.

This clone turned up a few times. The chain couples TRBV6-5 to TRBJ2-7, with 8 positions matching TRBD1. V lost 5 bases and J lost 9; bases outside the gene matches: 6. This CDR3 region has 12 residues. Germline V gene data show CDR1 as MNHEY and CDR2 as SVGAGI. The chain's CDR3 is CASSPGQGRQYF. Here the CDR3 DNA reads TGTGCCAGCAGTCCCGGACAGGGACGGCAGTACTTC.

The V gene is TRBV7-2, the J gene TRBJ2-2, with D possibly being TRBD2 (5 bases). The V end was cut by 2 bases, the J end by 7 bases, with 14 bases between. The germline gives CDR1 SGHTA, CDR2 FQGNSA. CDR3 size: 15 residues. The CDR3 DNA sequence: TGTGCCAGCAGCTTATATCACCGACTACGCGGGGAGCTGTTTTTT. Amino acids: CASSLYHRLRGELFF. Drawing the rest from reference TRBV7-2 and TRBJ2-2, the complete variable domain is GAGVSQSPSNKVTEKGKDVELRCDPISGHTALYWYRQSLGQGLEFLIYFQGNSAPDKSGLPSDRFSAERTGGSVSTLTIQRTQQEDSAVYLCASSLYHRLRGELFFGEGSRLTVL.